The subject of this entry is one TCR beta chain. Its specificity is unknown. Profiling relied on immunoSEQ multiplex PCR, and the TCRdb table lists in-frame clones only, not all of them. The sample consists of roughly 120,000 clones, approximately 94% of them appearing once. The junction had 6 bases not matched to a gene; V was cut back by 5 bases and J by 5 bases. The CDR3 sequence is 15 residues long. Germline-derived CDR1 and CDR2 are MNHEY and SVGAGI. These data come from a study of T cell responses to AZD1222 COVID-19 vaccine. Findings and caveats of the study: Sampling that yielded the repertoires occurred only after the peak T cell response. Most donors were white British, females outnumbered males, and clonal diversity was possibly underestimated.

Sequenced here: peripheral blood, sampled on day 0 of AZD1222 vaccination. The chain couples TRBV6-5 to TRBJ2-7; 13 bases agree with TRBD2. The sequence derives from an adult in good health. The CDR3 nucleotides are TGTGCCAGCAGTCGCGGACTAGCGGGAGCCCACGAGCAGTACTTC. This codes for CASSRGLAGAHEQYF.